These T cell receptor beta chains were read from a single sample in a study of T-cell memory formation after mild COVID-19. TCRdb recomputed calls from the 5' RACE reads with MiXCR, one row per CDR3 protein. Among about 160,000 distinct CDR3 sequences, roughly a third were seen once, and the ten largest hold around 12%. The specimen sequenced was PBMCs or a T cell subset sorted from them (not recorded which). The receptors derive from an adult woman who had mild COVID-19 (a few samples of this study predate the infection). Cell type and time point are not known. Both conserved end residues are part of each CDR3. A D gene is named only where the DNA matches it firmly. Expanded clones are given a class, and other clones once, few, many or no size at all.

V,D,J,size,CDR3,DNA
TRBV12-3/TRBV12-4,.,TRBJ2-7,.,CASSFTGQTYEQYF,TGTGCCAGCAGTTTTACAGGGCAAACCTACGAGCAGTACTTC
TRBV5-1,.,TRBJ1-2,.,CASSLEISNYGYTF,TGCGCCAGCAGCTTGGAGATATCAAACTATGGCTACACCTTC
TRBV13,.,TRBJ2-4,.,CASSSKGAKNIQYF,TGTGCCAGCAGCTCAAAGGGAGCCAAAAACATTCAGTACTTC
TRBV20-1,.,TRBJ1-2,few,CSARNTGLYGYTF,TGCAGTGCTAGGAACACAGGCCTCTATGGCTACACCTTC
TRBV6-5,.,TRBJ1-6,.,CASSSGRALRALHF,TGTGCCAGCAGTTCCGGCCGGGCCCTTCGGGCCCTCCACTTT
TRBV20-1,TRBD2,TRBJ2-3,few,CSARSGTSGGGSDTQYF,TGCAGTGCTAGATCCGGGACTAGCGGGGGGGGTTCAGATACGCAGTATTTT
TRBV5-4,TRBD1,TRBJ1-6,few,CASSRGTGKSSPLHF,TGTGCCAGCAGCCGCGGGACAGGGAAAAGTTCACCCCTCCACTTT
TRBV19,.,TRBJ2-1,.,CASSTGSRNEQFF,TGTGCCAGTAGTACGGGGTCTCGGAATGAGCAGTTCTTC
TRBV7-9,.,TRBJ2-1,few,CASSLYRRSSYNEQFF,TGTGCCAGCAGCCTGTACAGGCGGAGCTCCTACAATGAGCAGTTCTTC
TRBV24-1,.,TRBJ1-5,.,CATSATGFNQPQHF,TGTGCCACCAGTGCAACAGGGTTCAATCAGCCCCAGCATTTT
TRBV2,TRBD1,TRBJ1-1,.,CASRQGGGMNTEAFF,TGTGCCAGCAGACAGGGGGGCGGGATGAACACTGAAGCTTTCTTT
TRBV19,TRBD1,TRBJ2-7,.,CASSIGTGSVEQYF,TGTGCCAGTAGTATAGGGACAGGATCCGTCGAGCAGTACTTC
TRBV5-1,.,TRBJ1-1,.,CASSLNPGGTEAFF,TGCGCCAGCAGCTTGAACCCGGGGGGCACTGAAGCTTTCTTT
TRBV4-2,.,TRBJ2-5,.,CASSPEQGYQETQYF,TGTGCCAGCAGCCCCGAACAGGGTTATCAAGAGACCCAGTACTTC
TRBV6-5,.,TRBJ1-1,.,CASRRHGGGTEAFF,TGTGCCAGCCGAAGACATGGAGGGGGGACTGAAGCTTTCTTT
TRBV7-3,TRBD1,TRBJ2-5,.,CASSLRGGTGGQETQYF,TGTGCCAGCAGCTTGAGGGGAGGGACAGGGGGTCAAGAGACACAGTACTTC
TRBV4-1,.,TRBJ2-7,few,CASSQAKGEQYF,TGCGCCAGCAGCCAAGCGAAGGGGGAGCAGTACTTC
TRBV12-3/TRBV12-4,TRBD2,TRBJ2-2,.,CAYGAGITSGELFF,TGTGCCTACGGAGCGGGGATAACGAGCGGGGAGCTGTTTTTT
TRBV5-5,.,TRBJ2-3,.,CASRSTPVSSITDTQYF,TGTGCCAGCAGATCGACTCCTGTCAGTAGCATCACAGATACGCAGTATTTT
TRBV15,.,TRBJ2-3,.,CATSRVGDTQYF,TGTGCCACCAGCAGAGTAGGAGATACGCAGTATTTT
TRBV24-1,TRBD2,TRBJ2-1,.,CATSNVAGEVNEQFF,TGTGCCACCAGTAATGTAGCGGGAGAGGTCAATGAGCAGTTCTTC
TRBV5-1,.,TRBJ2-7,.,CASSWGLSYEQYF,TGCGCCAGCAGCTGGGGACTGTCCTACGAGCAGTACTTC